This record looks at one TCR beta chain sequence and its context. The data were obtained in a study of blood T cell repertoires in COVID-19. Clones were read by immunoSEQ multiplex PCR, and TCRdb kept only the in-frame ones, dropping some. The table lists about 120,000 clones, approximately 81% of them singletons. The CDR3 is 15 amino acids. CDR1 is MNHNY and CDR2 is SVGAGI in the germline V gene (reference sequence). Trimming took 5 bases from V and 2 from J; bases not matched to a gene: 8. The chain recombines TRBV6-6 with TRBJ2-7; 8 bases align to TRBD1. Material: peripheral blood. The receptor comes from a woman of 80 years or more with acute or convalescent COVID-19. In DNA form, the CDR3 reads TGTGCCAGCAGTCCCCACGGACAGGGCCCCTACGAGCAGTACTTC. It is translated as CASSPHGQGPYEQYF.